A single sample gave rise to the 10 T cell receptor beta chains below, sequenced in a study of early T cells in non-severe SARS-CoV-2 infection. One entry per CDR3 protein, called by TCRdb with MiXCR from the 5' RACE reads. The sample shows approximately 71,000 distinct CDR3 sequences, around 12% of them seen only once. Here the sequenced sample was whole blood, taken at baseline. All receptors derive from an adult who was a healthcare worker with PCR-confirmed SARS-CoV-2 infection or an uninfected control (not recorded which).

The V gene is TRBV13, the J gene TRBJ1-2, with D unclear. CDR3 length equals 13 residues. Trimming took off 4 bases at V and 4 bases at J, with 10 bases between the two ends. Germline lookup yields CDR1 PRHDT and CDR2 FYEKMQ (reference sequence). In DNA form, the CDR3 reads TGTGCCAGCAGCTATTCTCTTAGCTATGGCTACACCTTC. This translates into CASSYSLSYGYTF.

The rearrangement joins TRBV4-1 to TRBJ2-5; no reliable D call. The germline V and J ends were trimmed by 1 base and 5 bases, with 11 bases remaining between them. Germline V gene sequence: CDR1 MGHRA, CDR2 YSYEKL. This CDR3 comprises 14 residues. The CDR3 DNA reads TGCGCCAGCAGCCAAGCCGCAAAGGTGGAGACCCAGTACTTC. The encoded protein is CASSQAAKVETQYF.

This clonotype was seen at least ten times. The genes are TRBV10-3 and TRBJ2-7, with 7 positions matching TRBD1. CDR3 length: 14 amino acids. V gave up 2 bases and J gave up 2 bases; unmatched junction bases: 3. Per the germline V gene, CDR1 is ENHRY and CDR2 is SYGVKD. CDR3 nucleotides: TGTGCCATCAGTGAGGGGACAGTTACCTACGAGCAGTACTTC. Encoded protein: CAISEGTVTYEQYF.

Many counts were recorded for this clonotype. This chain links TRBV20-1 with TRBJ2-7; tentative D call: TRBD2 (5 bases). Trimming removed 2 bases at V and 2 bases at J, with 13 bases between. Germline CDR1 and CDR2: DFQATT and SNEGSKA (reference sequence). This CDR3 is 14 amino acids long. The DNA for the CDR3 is TGCAGTGCTAGAAGCGGAACGACCCCCTACGAGCAGTACTTC. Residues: CSARSGTTPYEQYF.

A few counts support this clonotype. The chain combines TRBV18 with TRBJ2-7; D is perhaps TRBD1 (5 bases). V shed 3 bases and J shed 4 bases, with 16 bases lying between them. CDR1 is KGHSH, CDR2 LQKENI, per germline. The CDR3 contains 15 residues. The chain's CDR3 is CASSPQTTDQYEQYF. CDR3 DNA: TGTGCCAGCTCACCCCAAACGACAGATCAATACGAGCAGTACTTC.

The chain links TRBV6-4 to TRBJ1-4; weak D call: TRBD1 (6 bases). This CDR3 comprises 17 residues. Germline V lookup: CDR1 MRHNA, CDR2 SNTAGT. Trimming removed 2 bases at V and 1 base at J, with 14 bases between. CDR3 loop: CASSDETEQGTNEKLFF. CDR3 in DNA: TGTGCCAGCAGTGACGAGACGGAACAGGGAACTAATGAAAAACTGTTTTTT.

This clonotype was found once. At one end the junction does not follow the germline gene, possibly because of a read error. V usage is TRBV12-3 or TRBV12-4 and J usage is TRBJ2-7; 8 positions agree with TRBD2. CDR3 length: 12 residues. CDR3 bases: TGTGTCAGCGGGAGTTTCACCTACGAGCAGTACTTC. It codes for CVSGSFTYEQYF.

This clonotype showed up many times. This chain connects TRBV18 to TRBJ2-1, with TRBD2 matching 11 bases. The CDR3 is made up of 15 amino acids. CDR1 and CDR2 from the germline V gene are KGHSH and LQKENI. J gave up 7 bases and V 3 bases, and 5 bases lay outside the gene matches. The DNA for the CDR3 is TGTGCCAGCTCACCTAGCGGGGGGGCCGGGAATGAGCAGTTCTTC. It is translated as CASSPSGGAGNEQFF. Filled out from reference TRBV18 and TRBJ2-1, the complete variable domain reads NAGVMQNPRHLVRRRGQEARLRCSPMKGHSHVYWYRQLPEEGLKFMVYLQKENIIDESGMPKERFSAEFPKEGPSILRIQQVVRGDSAAYFCASSPSGGAGNEQFFGPGTRLTVL.

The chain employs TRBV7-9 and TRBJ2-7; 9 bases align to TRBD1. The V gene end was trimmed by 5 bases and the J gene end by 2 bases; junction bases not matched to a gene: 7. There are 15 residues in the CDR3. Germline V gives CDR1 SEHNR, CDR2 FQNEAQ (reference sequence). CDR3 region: CASSLGQGITYEQYF. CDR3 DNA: TGTGCCAGCAGCCTGGGACAGGGAATCACCTACGAGCAGTACTTC.

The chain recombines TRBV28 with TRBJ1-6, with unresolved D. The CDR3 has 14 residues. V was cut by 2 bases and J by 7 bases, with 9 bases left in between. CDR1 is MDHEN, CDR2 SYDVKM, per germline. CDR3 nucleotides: TGTGCCAGCAGTTTAAGACGGACGAATTCACCCCTCCACTTT. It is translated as CASSLRRTNSPLHF.